This T cell receptor (beta chain) is drawn from a study of CD8+ T cells in alopecia areata. RNA extraction and reverse transcription yielded cDNA as sequencing template. Only in-frame clones appear in the TCRdb table, and some are missing; sequencing was by immunoSEQ multiplex PCR. The sample contains 150,000 to 250,000 clones, 55% to 70% of which appear only once. This clone was seen only a few times. As to treatment: oral pan-JAK inhibitor, 5-10 mg twice daily. Sorting separated CD4+ and CD8+ T cells out of PBMCs. V dropped 5 bases and J dropped 4; count of bases not matched to a gene: 1. The germline V gene encodes CDR1 MGHDK and CDR2 SYGVNS. CDR3 length: 12 residues.

Sequenced here: CD4+ T cells sorted from blood, sampled at week 24, from a patient treated with tofacitinib. J is TRBJ1-1 and V is TRBV25-1; 7 bases are a match to TRBD1. This receptor was taken from a human donor with alopecia areata. The CDR3 region has the DNA TGTGCCAGCAGTACAGGGGTCACTGAAGCTTTCTTT. Amino acid sequence: CASSTGVTEAFF.